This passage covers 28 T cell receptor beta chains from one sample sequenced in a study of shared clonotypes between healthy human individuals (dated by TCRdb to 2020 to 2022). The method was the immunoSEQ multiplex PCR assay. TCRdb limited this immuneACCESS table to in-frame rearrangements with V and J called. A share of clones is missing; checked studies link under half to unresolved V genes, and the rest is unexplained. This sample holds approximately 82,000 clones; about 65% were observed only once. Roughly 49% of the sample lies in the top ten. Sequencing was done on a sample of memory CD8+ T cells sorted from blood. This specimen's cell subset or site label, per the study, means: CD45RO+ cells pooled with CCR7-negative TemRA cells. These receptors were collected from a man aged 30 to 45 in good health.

CDR3 protein: CASSLESLLAGEQYF. The CDR3, as DNA: TGCGCCAGCAGCTTGGAATCCCTACTAGCGGGAGAGCAGTACTTC. The J gene is TRBJ2-7, the V gene TRBV5-1, with TRBD2 identical over 10 bases. Germline lookup yields CDR1 SGHRS and CDR2 YFSETQ. After removal of 0 bases from V and 7 bases from J, the junction contained 7 bases not matched to a gene. The CDR3 has 15 amino acids.

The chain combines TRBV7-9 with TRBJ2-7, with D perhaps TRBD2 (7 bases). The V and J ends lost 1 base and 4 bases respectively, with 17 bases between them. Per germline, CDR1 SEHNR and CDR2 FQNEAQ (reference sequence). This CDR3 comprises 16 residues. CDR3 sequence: CASSLVSGGAEYEQYF. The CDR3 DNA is TGTGCCAGCAGCTTAGTTTCGGGGGGCGCTGAATACGAGCAGTACTTC. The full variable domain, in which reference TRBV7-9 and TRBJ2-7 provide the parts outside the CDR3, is DTGVSQNPRHKITKRGQNVTFRCDPISEHNRLYWYRQTLGQGPEFLTYFQNEAQLEKSRLLSDRFSAERPKGSFSTLEIQRTEQGDSAMYLCASSLVSGGAEYEQYFGPGTRLTVT.

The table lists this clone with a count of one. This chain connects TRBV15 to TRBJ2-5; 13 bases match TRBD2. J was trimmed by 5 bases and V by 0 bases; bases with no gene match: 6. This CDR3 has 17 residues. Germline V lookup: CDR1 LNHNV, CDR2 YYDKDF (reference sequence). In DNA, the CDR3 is TGTGCCACCAGCAGAGACCGGGGACTAGCGGGGAAGGAGACCCAGTACTTC. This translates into CATSRDRGLAGKETQYF.

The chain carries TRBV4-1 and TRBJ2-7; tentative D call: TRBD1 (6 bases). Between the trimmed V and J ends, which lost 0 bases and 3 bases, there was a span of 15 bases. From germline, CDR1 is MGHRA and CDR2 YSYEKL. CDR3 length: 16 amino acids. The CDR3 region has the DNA TGCGCCAGCAGCCAAGAAGGGCAGGGGCCCTACTACGAGCAGTACTTC. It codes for CASSQEGQGPYYEQYF.

CDR3 protein: CASRRAGNSYEQYF. DNA of the CDR3: TGTGCCAGCAGGAGGGCGGGTAACTCCTACGAGCAGTACTTC. The chain couples TRBV6-6 to TRBJ2-7; maybe TRBD2 (5 bases). V shed 6 bases and J shed 0 bases, with 12 bases lying between them. The CDR3 totals 14 residues. Per germline, CDR1 MNHNY and CDR2 SVGAGI (reference sequence).

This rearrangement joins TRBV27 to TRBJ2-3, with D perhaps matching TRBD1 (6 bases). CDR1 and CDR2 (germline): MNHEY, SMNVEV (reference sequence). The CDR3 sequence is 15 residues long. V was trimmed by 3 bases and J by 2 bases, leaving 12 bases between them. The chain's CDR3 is CASSFHRANTDTQYF. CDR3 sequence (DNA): TGTGCCAGCAGTTTCCACAGGGCGAACACAGATACGCAGTATTTT.

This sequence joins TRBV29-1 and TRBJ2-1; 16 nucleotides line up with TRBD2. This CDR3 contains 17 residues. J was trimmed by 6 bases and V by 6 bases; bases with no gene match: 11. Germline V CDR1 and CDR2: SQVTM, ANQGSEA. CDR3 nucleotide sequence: TGCAGCGTCGCAGCCCCGGGACTAGCGGGAGGGGGCAATGAGCAGTTCTTC. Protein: CSVAAPGLAGGGNEQFF.

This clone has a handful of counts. CDR3 sequence (DNA): TGTGCCACCAGCGGCGGGAGAAGTAACAATGAGCAGTTCTTC. This translates into CATSGGRSNNEQFF. The V gene is TRBV15, the J gene TRBJ2-1; TRBD2 matches at 7 bases. Germline V CDR1 and CDR2: LNHNV, YYDKDF (reference sequence). The V gene end was trimmed by 5 bases and the J gene end by 5 bases; junction bases not matched to a gene: 6. This CDR3 is built from 14 residues.

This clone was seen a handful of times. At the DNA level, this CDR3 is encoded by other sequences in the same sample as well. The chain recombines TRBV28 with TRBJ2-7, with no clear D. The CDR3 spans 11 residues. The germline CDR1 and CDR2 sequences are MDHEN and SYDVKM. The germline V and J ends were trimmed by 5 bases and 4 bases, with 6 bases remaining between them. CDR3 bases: TGTGCCAGCAGTGGGGTTTACGAGCAGTACTTC. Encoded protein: CASSGVYEQYF.

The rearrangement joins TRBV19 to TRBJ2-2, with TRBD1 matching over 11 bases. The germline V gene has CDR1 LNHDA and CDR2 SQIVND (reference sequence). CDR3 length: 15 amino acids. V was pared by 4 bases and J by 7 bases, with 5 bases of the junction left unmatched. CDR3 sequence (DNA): TGTGCCAGTAGTACGGACAGGGGGCTAGACGGGGAGCTGTTTTTT. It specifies CASSTDRGLDGELFF.

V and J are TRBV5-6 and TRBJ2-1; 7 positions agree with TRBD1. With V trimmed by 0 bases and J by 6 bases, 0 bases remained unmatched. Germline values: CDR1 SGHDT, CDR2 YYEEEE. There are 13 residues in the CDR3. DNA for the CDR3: TGTGCCAGCAGCTTGGGACAGGGCAATGAGCAGTTCTTC. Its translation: CASSLGQGNEQFF.

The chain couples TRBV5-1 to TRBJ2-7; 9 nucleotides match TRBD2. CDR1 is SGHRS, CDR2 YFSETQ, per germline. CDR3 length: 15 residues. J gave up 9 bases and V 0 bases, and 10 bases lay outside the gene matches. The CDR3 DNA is TGCGCCAGCAGCTTGGACGGGCGGGAGGGGAAGAGGCAGTACTTC. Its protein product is CASSLDGREGKRQYF. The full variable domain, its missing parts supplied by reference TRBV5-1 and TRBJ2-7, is KAGVTQTPRYLIKTRGQQVTLSCSPISGHRSVSWYQQTPGQGLQFLFEYFSETQRNKGNFPGRFSGRQFSNSRSEMNVSTLELGDSALYLCASSLDGREGKRQYFGPGTRLTVT.

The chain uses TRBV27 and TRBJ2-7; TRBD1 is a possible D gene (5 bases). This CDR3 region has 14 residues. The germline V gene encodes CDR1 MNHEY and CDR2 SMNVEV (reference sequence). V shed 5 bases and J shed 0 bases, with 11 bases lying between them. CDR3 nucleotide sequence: TGTGCCAGCAGTCGAGGCGACAGCTCCTACGAGCAGTACTTC. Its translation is CASSRGDSSYEQYF.

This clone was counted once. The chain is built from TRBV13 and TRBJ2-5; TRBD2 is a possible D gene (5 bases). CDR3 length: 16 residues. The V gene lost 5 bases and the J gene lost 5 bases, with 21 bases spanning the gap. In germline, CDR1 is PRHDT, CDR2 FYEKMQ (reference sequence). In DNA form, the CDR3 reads TGTGCCAGCAGCATAATGCGAGTCTCCCGAGGGGAGACCCAGTACTTC. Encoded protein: CASSIMRVSRGETQYF. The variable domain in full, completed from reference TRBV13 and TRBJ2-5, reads AAGVIQSPRHLIKEKRETATLKCYPIPRHDTVYWYQQGPGQDPQFLISFYEKMQSDKGSIPDRFSAQQFSDYHSELNMSSLELGDSALYFCASSIMRVSRGETQYFGPGTRLLVL.

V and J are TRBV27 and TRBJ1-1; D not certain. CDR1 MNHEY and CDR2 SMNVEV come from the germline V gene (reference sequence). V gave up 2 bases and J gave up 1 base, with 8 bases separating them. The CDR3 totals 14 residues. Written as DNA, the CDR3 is TGTGCCAGCAGTTTAGTATGGGGGAACACTGAAGCTTTCTTT. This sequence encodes CASSLVWGNTEAFF.

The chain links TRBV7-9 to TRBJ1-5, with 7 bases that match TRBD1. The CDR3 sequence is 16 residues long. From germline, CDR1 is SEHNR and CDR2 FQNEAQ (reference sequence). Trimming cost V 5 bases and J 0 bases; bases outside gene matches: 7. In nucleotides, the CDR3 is TGTGCCAGCAGCGCCGCGACAGGGTATAGCAATCAGCCCCAGCATTTT. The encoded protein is CASSAATGYSNQPQHF.

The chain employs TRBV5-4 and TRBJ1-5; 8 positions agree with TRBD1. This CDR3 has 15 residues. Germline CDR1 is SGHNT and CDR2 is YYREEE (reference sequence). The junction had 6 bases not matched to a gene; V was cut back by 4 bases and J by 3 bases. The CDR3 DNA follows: TGTGCCAGCAGCCCTGACAGGGGCGACAATCAGCCCCAGCATTTT. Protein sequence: CASSPDRGDNQPQHF.

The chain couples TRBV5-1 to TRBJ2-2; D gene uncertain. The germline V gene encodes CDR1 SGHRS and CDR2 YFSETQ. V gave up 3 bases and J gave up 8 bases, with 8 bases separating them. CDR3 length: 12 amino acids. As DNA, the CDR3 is TGCGCCAGCAGCTCCAACTTTGGGGAGCTGTTTTTT. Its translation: CASSSNFGELFF.

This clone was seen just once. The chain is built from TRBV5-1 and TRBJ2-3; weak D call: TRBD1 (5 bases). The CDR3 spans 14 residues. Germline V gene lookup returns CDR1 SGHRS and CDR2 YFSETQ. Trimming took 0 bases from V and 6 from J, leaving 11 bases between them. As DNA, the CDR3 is TGCGCCAGCAGCTTGGAAAGGGGTGAGGATACGCAGTATTTT. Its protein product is CASSLERGEDTQYF. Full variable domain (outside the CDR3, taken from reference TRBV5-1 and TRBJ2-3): KAGVTQTPRYLIKTRGQQVTLSCSPISGHRSVSWYQQTPGQGLQFLFEYFSETQRNKGNFPGRFSGRQFSNSRSEMNVSTLELGDSALYLCASSLERGEDTQYFGPGTRLTVL.

The CDR3 region is CASRSSYEQYF. DNA of the CDR3: TGTGCCAGCAGATCCAGTTACGAGCAGTACTTC. The rearrangement links TRBV21-1 to TRBJ2-7; the table's D call, TRBD1, has no DNA check behind it. TRBV21-1 is noted as a pseudogene. The CDR3 runs 11 residues.

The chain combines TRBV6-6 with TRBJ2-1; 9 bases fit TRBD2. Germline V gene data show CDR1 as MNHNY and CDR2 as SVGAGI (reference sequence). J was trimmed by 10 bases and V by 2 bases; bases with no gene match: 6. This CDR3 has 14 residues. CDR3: CASSYTNLAGEQFF. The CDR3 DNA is TGTGCCAGCAGTTACACGAATCTAGCGGGAGAGCAGTTCTTC.

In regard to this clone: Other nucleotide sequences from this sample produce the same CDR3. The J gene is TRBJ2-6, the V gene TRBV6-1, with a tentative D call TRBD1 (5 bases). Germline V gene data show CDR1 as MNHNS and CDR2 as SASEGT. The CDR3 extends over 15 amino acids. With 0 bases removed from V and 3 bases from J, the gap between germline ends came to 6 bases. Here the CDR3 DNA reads TGTGCCAGCAGTGAAGCGCAGGGTGGGGCCAACGTCCTGACTTTC. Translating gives CASSEAQGGANVLTF.

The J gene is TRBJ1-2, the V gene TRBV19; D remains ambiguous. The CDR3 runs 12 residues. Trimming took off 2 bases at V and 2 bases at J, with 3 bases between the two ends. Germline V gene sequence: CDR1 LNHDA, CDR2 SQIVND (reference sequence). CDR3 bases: TGTGCCAGTAGTATACTCAACTATGGCTACACCTTC. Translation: CASSILNYGYTF. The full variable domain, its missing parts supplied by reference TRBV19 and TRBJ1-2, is DGGITQSPKYLFRKEGQNVTLSCEQNLNHDAMYWYRQDPGQGLRLIYYSQIVNDFQKGDIAEGYSVSREKKESFPLTVTSAQKNPTAFYLCASSILNYGYTFGSGTRLTVV.

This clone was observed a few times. The CDR3 here is CASGEDYGYTF. The CDR3 DNA reads as TGTGCCAGCGGGGAGGACTATGGCTACACCTTC. The chain joins TRBV28 to TRBJ1-2, with unresolved D. Trimming pared 8 bases from V and 3 bases from J, leaving 7 bases between. Per germline, CDR1 MDHEN and CDR2 SYDVKM. The CDR3 has 11 residues.

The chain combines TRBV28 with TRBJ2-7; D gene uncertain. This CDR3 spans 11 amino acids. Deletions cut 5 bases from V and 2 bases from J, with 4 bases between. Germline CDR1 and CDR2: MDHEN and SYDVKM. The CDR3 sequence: CASSPTYEQYF. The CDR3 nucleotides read TGTGCCAGCAGTCCCACCTACGAGCAGTACTTC.

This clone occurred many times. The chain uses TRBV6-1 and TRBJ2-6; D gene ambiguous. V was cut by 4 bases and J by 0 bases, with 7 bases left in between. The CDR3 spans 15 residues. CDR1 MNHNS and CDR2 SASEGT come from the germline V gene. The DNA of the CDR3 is TGTGCCAGCAGTGCTACAGACTCTGGGGCCAACGTCCTGACTTTC. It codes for CASSATDSGANVLTF.

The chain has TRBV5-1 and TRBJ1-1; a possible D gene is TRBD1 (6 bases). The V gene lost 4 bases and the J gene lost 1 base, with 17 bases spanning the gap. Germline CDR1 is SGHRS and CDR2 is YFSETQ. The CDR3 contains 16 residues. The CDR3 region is CASSPLGGLANTEAFF. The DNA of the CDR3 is TGCGCCAGCAGCCCGCTAGGGGGGCTCGCGAACACTGAAGCTTTCTTT.

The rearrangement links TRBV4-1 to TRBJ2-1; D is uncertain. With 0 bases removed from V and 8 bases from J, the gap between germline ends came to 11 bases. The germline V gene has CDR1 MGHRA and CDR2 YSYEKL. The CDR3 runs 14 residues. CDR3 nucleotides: TGCGCCAGCAGCCAAGATCGGTCTTCTGATGAGCAGTTCTTC. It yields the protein CASSQDRSSDEQFF.